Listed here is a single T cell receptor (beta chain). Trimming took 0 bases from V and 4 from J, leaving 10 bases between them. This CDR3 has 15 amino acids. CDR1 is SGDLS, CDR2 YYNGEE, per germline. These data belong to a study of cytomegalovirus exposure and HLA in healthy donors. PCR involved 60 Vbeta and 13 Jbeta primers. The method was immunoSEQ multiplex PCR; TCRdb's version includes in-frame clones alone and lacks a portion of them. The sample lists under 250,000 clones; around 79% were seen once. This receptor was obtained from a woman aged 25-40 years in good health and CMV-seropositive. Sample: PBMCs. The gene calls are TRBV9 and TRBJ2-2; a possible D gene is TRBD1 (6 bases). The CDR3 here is CASSVGNRATGELFF. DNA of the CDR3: TGTGCCAGCAGCGTAGGGAACAGGGCCACCGGGGAGCTGTTTTTT.